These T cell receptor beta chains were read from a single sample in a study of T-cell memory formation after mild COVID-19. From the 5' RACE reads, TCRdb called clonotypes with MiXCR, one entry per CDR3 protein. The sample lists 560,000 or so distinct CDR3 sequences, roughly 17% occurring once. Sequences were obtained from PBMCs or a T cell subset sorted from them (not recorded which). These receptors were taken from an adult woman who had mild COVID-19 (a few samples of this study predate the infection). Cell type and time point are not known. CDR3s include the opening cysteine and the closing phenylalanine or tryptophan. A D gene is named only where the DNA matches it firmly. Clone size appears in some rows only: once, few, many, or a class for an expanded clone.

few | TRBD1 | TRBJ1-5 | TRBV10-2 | TGCGCCAGCAGTGAAACAGGGGGCAGTCAGCCCCAGCATTTT | CASSETGGSQPQHF
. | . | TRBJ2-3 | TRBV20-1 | TGCAGTGCTAGTACCGGCTCGACGCAGTATTTT | CSASTGSTQYF
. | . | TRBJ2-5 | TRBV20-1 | TGCAGTTGCCCTTTTTTCGAGACCCAGTACTTC | CSCPFFETQYF
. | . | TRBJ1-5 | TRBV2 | TGTGCCAGCAAGAATCAGGACTCCTCCAATCAGCCCCAGCATTTT | CASKNQDSSNQPQHF
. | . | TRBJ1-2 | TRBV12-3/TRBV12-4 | TGTGCCAGCAGCACCGGACAGAACCTAGGTGGCTACACCTTC | CASSTGQNLGGYTF
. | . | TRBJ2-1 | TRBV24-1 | TGTGCCACCCGCGGGCGCTCCTACAATGAGCAGTTCTTC | CATRGRSYNEQFF
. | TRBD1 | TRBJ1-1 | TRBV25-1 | TGTGCCAGCAGTGAGACGACAGGGTTGAGCACTGAAGCTTTCTTT | CASSETTGLSTEAFF
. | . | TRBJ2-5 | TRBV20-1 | TGCAGTGCTAGACCCGACCAAGAGACCCAGTACTTC | CSARPDQETQYF
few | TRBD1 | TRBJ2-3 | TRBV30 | TGTGCCTGGACTCCGGGACAGGGTGTAGGAGATACGCAGTATTTT | CAWTPGQGVGDTQYF
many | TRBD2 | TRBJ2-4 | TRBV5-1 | TGCGCCAGCAGCTTGTTCCCTAGCGGGAGAGAGAACATTCAGTACTTC | CASSLFPSGRENIQYF
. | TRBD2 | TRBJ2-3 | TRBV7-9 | TGTGCCAGCAGCTTGAATAGCGGGGGCACAGATACGCAGTATTTT | CASSLNSGGTDTQYF
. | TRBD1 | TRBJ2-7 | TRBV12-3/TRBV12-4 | TGTGCCAGCAGTCCTCCGGGACAGGGGGGTTACGAGCAGTACTTC | CASSPPGQGGYEQYF
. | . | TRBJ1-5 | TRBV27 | TGTGCCAGCAGTTTATCCGGCAGGGGCGTTCAGCCCCAGCATTTT | CASSLSGRGVQPQHF
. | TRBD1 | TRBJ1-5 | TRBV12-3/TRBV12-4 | TGTGCCAGCAGGGGACAGGGCCAGCCCCAGCATTTT | CASRGQGQPQHF
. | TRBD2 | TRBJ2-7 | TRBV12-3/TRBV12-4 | TGTGCCAGCAGTTTTACCATGCGGGAGGGGGAGCAGTACTTC | CASSFTMREGEQYF
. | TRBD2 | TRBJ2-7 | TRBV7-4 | TGTGCCAGCAGCTTAGGGGGGACTAGCGGGAGGTCTTCCTACGAGCAGTACTTC | CASSLGGTSGRSSYEQYF
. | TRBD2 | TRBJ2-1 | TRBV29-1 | TGCAGCGTTGTAACTAGCGGGAGTTACAATGAGCAGTTCTTC | CSVVTSGSYNEQFF
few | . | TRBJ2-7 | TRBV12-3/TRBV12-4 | TGTGCCAGCAGTTTGAGGGCCAGCTCCTACGAGCAGTACTTC | CASSLRASSYEQYF
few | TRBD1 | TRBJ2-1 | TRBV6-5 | TGTGCCAGCAGTTACTCGATGGGACAGGGGCGATACAATGAGCAGTTCTTC | CASSYSMGQGRYNEQFF
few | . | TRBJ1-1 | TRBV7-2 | TGTGCCAGCAGCACAGGACAGATGGCTGAAGCTTTCTTT | CASSTGQMAEAFF
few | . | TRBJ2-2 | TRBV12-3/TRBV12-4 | TGTGCCAGCAGTTCTGACAGATCCCTCGGGGAGCTGTTTTTT | CASSSDRSLGELFF
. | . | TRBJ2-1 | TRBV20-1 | TGCAGTGCTAGAGTAAGGGAATTAGCCTACAATGAGCAGTTCTTC | CSARVRELAYNEQFF
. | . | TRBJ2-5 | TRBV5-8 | TGTGCCAGCAGCTTGGTAGGGCTGGCAGGGAAAGAGACCCAGTACTTC | CASSLVGLAGKETQYF
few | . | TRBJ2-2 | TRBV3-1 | TGTGCCAGCAGCGGGTCCCCTAACACCGGGGAGCTGTTTTTT | CASSGSPNTGELFF
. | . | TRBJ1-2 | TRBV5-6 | TGTGCCAGCAGGGGAATCGGGGGAACCTATGGCTACACCTTC | CASRGIGGTYGYTF